This TCR beta chain was identified during a study of regulatory T cells in long-lasting Graves disease. Study-level findings and limits: Because few samples were included, accuracy may have been lower. Persistent Graves' patients showed a TCR diversity that was lower than that of newly diagnosed ones.

Germline-derived CDR1 and CDR2 are SEHNR and FQNEAQ (reference sequence). This CDR3 contains 13 residues. V lost 3 bases, J lost 2 bases, and 7 bases lay in between. Regarding time point: newly diagnosed GD, antithyroid drugs for less than 3 months. Making the TCR library involved RNA that had been extracted from PBMCs. The authors built TCR beta libraries using iRepertoire HTBI primers and Arm-PCR of CDR3 regions. Via MiXCR, TCRdb re-called the multiplex PCR reads, giving one row per CDR3 protein. The sample holds 620,000 or so distinct CDR3 sequences, roughly 15% seen once. This clonotype has a handful of counts. Its antigen is unknown. The data also belong to a second study, concerning T cells in Graves' hyperthyroidism and ophthalmopathy. According to that study: Blood shared most expanded thyroid clonotypes above 0.001.

This chain uses TRBV7-9 with TRBJ2-5; unclear D gene. The clonotype was recovered from a woman aged 30 to 39 with Graves disease. The sequences come from peripheral blood mononuclear cells (PBMCs), collected at new diagnosis, from a patient treated with antithyroid drugs. CDR3 amino acids: CASSLQKQETQYF. CDR3 bases: TGTGCCAGCAGCTTGCAAAAGCAAGAGACCCAGTACTTC.